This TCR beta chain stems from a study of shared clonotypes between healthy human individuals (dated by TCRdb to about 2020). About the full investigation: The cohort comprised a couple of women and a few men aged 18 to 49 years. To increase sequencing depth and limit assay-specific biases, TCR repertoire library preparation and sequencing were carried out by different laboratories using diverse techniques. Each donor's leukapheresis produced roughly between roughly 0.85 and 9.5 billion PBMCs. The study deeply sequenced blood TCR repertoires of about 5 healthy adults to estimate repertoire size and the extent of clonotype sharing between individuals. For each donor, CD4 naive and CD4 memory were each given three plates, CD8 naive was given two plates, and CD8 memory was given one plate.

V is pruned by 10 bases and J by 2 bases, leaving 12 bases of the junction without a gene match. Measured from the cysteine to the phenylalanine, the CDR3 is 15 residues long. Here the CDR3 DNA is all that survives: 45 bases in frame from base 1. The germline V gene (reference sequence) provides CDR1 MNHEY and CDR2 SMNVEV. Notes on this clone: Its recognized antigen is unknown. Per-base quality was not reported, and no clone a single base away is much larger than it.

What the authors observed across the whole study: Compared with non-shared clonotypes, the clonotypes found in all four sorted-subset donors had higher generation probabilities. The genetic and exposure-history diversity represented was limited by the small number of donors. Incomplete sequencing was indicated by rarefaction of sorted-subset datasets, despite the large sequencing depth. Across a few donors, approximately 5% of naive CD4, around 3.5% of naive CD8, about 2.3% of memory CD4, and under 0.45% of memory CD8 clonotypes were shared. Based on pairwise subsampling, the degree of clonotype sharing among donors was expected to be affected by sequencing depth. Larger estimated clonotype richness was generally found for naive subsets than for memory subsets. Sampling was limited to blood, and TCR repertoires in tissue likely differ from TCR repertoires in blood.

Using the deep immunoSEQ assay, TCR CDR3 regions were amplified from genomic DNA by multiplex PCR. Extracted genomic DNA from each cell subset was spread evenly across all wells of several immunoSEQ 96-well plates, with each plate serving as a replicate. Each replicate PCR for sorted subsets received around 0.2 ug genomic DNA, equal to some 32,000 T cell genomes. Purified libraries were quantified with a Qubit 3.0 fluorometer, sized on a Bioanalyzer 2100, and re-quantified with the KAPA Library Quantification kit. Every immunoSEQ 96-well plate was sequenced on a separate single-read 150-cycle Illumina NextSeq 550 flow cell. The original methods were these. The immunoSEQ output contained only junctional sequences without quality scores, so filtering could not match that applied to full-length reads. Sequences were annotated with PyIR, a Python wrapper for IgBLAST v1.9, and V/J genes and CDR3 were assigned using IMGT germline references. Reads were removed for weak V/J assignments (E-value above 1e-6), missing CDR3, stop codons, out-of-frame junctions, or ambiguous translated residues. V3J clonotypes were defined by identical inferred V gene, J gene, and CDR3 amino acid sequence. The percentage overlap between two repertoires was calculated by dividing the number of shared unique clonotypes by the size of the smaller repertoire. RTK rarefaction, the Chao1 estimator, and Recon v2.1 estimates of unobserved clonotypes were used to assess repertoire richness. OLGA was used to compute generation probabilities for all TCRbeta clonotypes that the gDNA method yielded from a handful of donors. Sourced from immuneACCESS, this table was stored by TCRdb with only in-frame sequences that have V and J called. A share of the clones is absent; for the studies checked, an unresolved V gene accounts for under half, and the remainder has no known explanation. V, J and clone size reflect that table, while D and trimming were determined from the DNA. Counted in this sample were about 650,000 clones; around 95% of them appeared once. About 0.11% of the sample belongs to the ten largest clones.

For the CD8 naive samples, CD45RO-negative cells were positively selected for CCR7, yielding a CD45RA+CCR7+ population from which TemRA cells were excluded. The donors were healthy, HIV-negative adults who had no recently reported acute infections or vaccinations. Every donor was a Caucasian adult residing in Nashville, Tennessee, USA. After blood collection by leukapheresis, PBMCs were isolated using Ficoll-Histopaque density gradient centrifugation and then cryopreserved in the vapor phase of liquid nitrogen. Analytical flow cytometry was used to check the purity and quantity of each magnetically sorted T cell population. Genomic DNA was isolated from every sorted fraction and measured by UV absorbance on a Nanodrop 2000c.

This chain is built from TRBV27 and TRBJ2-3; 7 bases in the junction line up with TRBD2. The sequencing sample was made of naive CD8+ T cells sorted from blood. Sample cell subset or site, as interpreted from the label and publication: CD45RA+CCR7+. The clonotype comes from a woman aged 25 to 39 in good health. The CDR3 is CAISSGTTYTDTQYF. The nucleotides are TGTGCCATTTCTTCCGGGACTACCTACACAGATACGCAGTATTTT.